The 5 T cell receptor beta chains listed next were all sequenced from one sample in a study of immune evolution from preneoplasia to lung adenocarcinoma. TCRdb's table, derived via immunoSEQ multiplex PCR, lists solely in-frame clones and lacks some. There are about 4,600 clones in the sample; about 68% occur only once, and roughly 7.5% lies in the top ten. Material for sequencing was FFPE adjacent normal lung tissue. These TCRs come from a person aged 55 to 79 with lung adenocarcinoma.

The gene calls are TRBV29-1 and TRBJ2-1; 7 nucleotides align to TRBD1. The CDR3 is made up of 13 amino acids. From germline, CDR1 is SQVTM and CDR2 ANQGSEA. V trimming: 6 bases; J trimming: 3 bases; junction bases outside the gene matches: 5. Here the CDR3 DNA reads TGCAGCGTGCAGGGACAGCTCTACAATGAGCAGTTCTTC. Amino acid sequence: CSVQGQLYNEQFF.

By sample share, this clone is large. The genes are TRBV30 and TRBJ2-7; unclear D gene. Trimming took 2 bases from V and 3 from J, leaving 8 bases between them. Germline CDR1 is GTSNPN and CDR2 is SVGIG (reference sequence). The CDR3 has 12 residues. For the CDR3, the DNA is TGTGCCTGGAGTTGGACCGACTACGAGCAGTACTTC. It yields the protein CAWSWTDYEQYF.

The chain links TRBV27 to TRBJ2-7; 7 nucleotides match TRBD1. The germline gives CDR1 MNHEY, CDR2 SMNVEV (reference sequence). CDR3 length: 14 residues. With V trimmed by 4 bases and J by 0 bases, 3 bases remained unmatched. This chain's CDR3 is CASSWTGRSYEQYF. The CDR3 DNA sequence: TGTGCCAGCAGTTGGACAGGACGCTCCTACGAGCAGTACTTC.

The V gene is TRBV18, the J gene TRBJ2-1; 8 bases agree with TRBD1. The CDR3 totals 15 residues. Trimming cost V 2 bases and J 1 base; bases outside gene matches: 1. Per the germline V gene, CDR1 is KGHSH and CDR2 is LQKENI. DNA of the CDR3: TGTGCCAGCTCACCAGACAGGGGATCCTACAATGAGCAGTTCTTC. The encoded protein is CASSPDRGSYNEQFF.

The chain recombines TRBV5-1 with TRBJ2-5; unclear D gene. V was pared by 0 bases and J by 1 base, with 10 bases between. Germline CDR1 SGHRS, CDR2 YFSETQ. The CDR3 totals 15 residues. This CDR3 is CASSLDGRLQETQYF. The CDR3 region has the DNA TGCGCCAGCAGCTTGGACGGGCGGCTCCAAGAGACCCAGTACTTC.